The 14 T cell receptor beta chains reported below all come from one sample, sequenced in a study of cytomegalovirus exposure and HLA in healthy donors. Use of 60 Vbeta and 13 Jbeta primers characterized the PCR. Sequenced by immunoSEQ multiplex PCR; TCRdb stores in-frame clones only, minus some. The data contain about 120,000 clones, over 8% of them singletons. The source material was PBMCs. All receptors derive from a man younger than 40 in good health and CMV-seronegative.

This clone was detected only a few times. This chain joins TRBV6-1 and TRBJ2-1, with D tentatively TRBD1 (5 bases). The germline V gene encodes CDR1 MNHNS and CDR2 SASEGT. Between the trimmed V and J ends, which lost 5 bases and 10 bases, there was a span of 9 bases. The CDR3 consists of 11 residues. CDR3 sequence (DNA): TGTGCCAGCAGTAGGGGCTCGGAGCAGTTCTTC. This codes for CASSRGSEQFF.

The chain employs TRBV19 and TRBJ1-3; 9 bases map to TRBD1. Germline CDR1 is LNHDA and CDR2 is SQIVND (reference sequence). Losses at the gene ends were 7 bases for V and 4 bases for J; bases not matched to a gene: 14. The CDR3 is 17 residues long. The DNA for the CDR3 is TGTGCCAGTATTTCCCGGGGACAGGGAACTTCAGGAAACACCATATATTTT. Protein: CASISRGQGTSGNTIYF.

This clone showed up just a few times. V gene TRBV7-6 combines with J gene TRBJ2-1, with D unresolved. Per germline, CDR1 SGHVS and CDR2 FNYEAQ. V lost 5 bases and J lost 7, with 12 bases in between. The CDR3 is 13 amino acids. This chain's CDR3 is CASSRPGVNEQFF. The DNA for the CDR3 is TGTGCCAGCAGCCGACCGGGTGTAAATGAGCAGTTCTTC.

V usage is TRBV28 and J usage is TRBJ1-5, with D hard to call. Trimming stripped 6 bases from V and 1 base from J, with 4 bases between. The CDR3 runs to 12 residues. Germline assignment: CDR1 MDHEN and CDR2 SYDVKM. CDR3 sequence (DNA): TGTGCCAGCAGACACAGCAATCAGCCCCAGCATTTT. Protein product: CASRHSNQPQHF.

This clone came up a few times. The genes are TRBV19 and TRBJ1-5, with D unresolved. This CDR3 has 16 amino acids. Per the germline V gene, CDR1 is LNHDA and CDR2 is SQIVND (reference sequence). V was clipped by 4 bases and J by 0 bases, with 13 bases between them. The DNA for the CDR3 is TGTGCCAGTAGTAACCCGACACAATATAGCAATCAGCCCCAGCATTTT. Its protein is CASSNPTQYSNQPQHF. Full variable domain (missing parts from reference TRBV19 and TRBJ1-5): DGGITQSPKYLFRKEGQNVTLSCEQNLNHDAMYWYRQDPGQGLRLIYYSQIVNDFQKGDIAEGYSVSREKKESFPLTVTSAQKNPTAFYLCASSNPTQYSNQPQHFGDGTRLSIL.

This clone was observed a few times. This chain links TRBV5-1 with TRBJ2-7; 8 positions match TRBD1. Germline V gives CDR1 SGHRS, CDR2 YFSETQ. CDR3 size: 13 residues. Trimming at V came to 2 bases and at J to 7 bases, leaving 5 bases not matched to a gene. CDR3 in amino acids: CASSFGQGKEQYF. The CDR3 DNA is TGCGCCAGCAGCTTCGGACAGGGTAAGGAGCAGTACTTC.

This clone was picked up a small number of times. The J gene is TRBJ2-7, the V gene TRBV19; a weak D match, TRBD1 (5 bases). V was trimmed by 5 bases and J by 2 bases, leaving 10 bases between them. Germline loops: CDR1 LNHDA, CDR2 SQIVND (reference sequence). The CDR3 has 13 amino acids. Here the CDR3 DNA reads TGTGCCAGTAGTCCCGCGACAGCCTACGAGCAGTACTTC. The encoded protein is CASSPATAYEQYF.

A few counts support this clone. V gene TRBV5-1 combines with J gene TRBJ2-1, with 8 bases lining up with TRBD2. CDR3 size: 15 residues. Germline V gene lookup returns CDR1 SGHRS and CDR2 YFSETQ. The V and J ends lost 4 bases and 6 bases, in that order; junction bases with no gene match: 9. CDR3 nucleotides: TGCGCCAGCAGCCCCACAGCGGGAGAGGCCAATGAGCAGTTCTTC. It translates to CASSPTAGEANEQFF.

This clone was picked up a small number of times. This chain joins TRBV4-3 and TRBJ2-5; 8 positions agree with TRBD1. The V gene's germline CDR1 is LGHNA and CDR2 YSLEER. After removal of 1 base from V and 5 bases from J, the junction contained 6 bases not matched to a gene. The CDR3 sequence is 15 residues long. For the CDR3, the DNA is TGCGCCAGCAGCCAAGCTGACAGGGGTGGCGAGACCCAGTACTTC. Translated: CASSQADRGGETQYF.

CDR3 DNA: TGTGCCAGCAGTGAAGCCCGCGAGCAGTACTTC. This gives the protein CASSEAREQYF. The chain employs TRBV6-1 and TRBJ2-7; D not resolved. This CDR3 comprises 11 residues. V lost 0 bases and J 6 bases, leaving 3 bases between the germline ends. The germline gives CDR1 MNHNS, CDR2 SASEGT.

Only a few counts were recorded for this clone. This chain uses TRBV19 with TRBJ1-1, with D hard to call. V gave up 3 bases and J gave up 1 base, with 12 bases separating them. The germline V gene has CDR1 LNHDA and CDR2 SQIVND (reference sequence). CDR3 length: 15 amino acids. The CDR3 DNA reads as TGTGCCAGTAGTATTCCCGACACAGCGAACACTGAAGCTTTCTTT. This encodes CASSIPDTANTEAFF.

V usage is TRBV12-5 and J usage is TRBJ2-5; D gene unclear. Trimming took 5 bases from V and 4 from J, leaving 17 bases between them. The CDR3 sequence is 15 residues long. Germline values: CDR1 LGHNT, CDR2 FRNRAP. The CDR3 sequence is CASGPSLLGAETQYF. Written as DNA, the CDR3 is TGTGCTAGTGGTCCCTCCCTTTTAGGAGCAGAGACCCAGTACTTC.

V gene TRBV29-1 combines with J gene TRBJ2-1, with 7 bases aligning to TRBD1. Trimming removed 6 bases from V and 4 bases from J; junction bases left unmatched: 6. Germline V gives CDR1 SQVTM, CDR2 ANQGSEA. This CDR3 contains 13 residues. The CDR3 sequence is CSVEDRQYNEQFF. In nucleotides, the CDR3 is TGCAGCGTCGAGGACAGGCAATACAATGAGCAGTTCTTC.

The rearrangement links TRBV2 to TRBJ2-6; 10 bases match TRBD1. CDR3 length equals 17 residues. The germline V gene has CDR1 SNHLY and CDR2 FYNNEI. V lost 6 bases to trimming and J lost 1 base; unmatched junction nucleotides: 6. The CDR3 sequence is CASRRDRGLSGANVLTF. The CDR3 region has the DNA TGTGCCAGCAGAAGGGACAGGGGATTGTCTGGGGCCAACGTCCTGACTTTC.